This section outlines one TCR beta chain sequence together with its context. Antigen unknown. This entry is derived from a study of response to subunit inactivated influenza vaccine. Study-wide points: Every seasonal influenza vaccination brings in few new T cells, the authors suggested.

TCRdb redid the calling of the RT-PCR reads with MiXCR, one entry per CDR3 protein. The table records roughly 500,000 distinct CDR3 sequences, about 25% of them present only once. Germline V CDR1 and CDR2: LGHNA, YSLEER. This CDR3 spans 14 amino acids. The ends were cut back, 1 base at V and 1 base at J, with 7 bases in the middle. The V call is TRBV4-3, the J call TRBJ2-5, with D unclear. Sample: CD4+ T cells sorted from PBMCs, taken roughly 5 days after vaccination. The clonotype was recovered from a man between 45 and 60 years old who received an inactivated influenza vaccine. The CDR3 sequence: CASSQAGGQETQYF. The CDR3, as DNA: TGCGCCAGCAGCCAAGCCGGCGGCCAAGAGACCCAGTACTTC.